This is a list of T cell receptor beta chains from one sample in a study of T cell repertoires in cytomegalovirus infection. TCRdb reanalysed the reads using MiXCR and keeps one entry per CDR3 protein. Of 600,000 to 800,000 distinct CDR3 sequences in the sample, 20% to 25% were seen once. The sample was CD8+ T cells from PBMCs. Receptors were obtained from a human donor in good health (CMV status not recorded). Some clones in this sample may be carry-over from other donors' samples. Both conserved end residues are part of each CDR3. The order of the fields is CDR3 protein, CDR3 DNA, V gene, CDR3 length, clone size, J gene, D gene. A D gene is named only where the DNA matches it firmly. A row's size may be missing; if present it is once, few, many or a size class.

CDR3: CASTHSAPGEGQYF
DNA: TGTGCCAGCACCCACTCCGCCCCGGGGGAGGGCCAGTACTTC
V: TRBV12-3/TRBV12-4
length: 14
size: NA
J: TRBJ2-5
D: TRBD2

CDR3: CASSLGPLGQQYF
DNA: TGTGCCAGCAGTTTGGGACCGCTCGGGCAGCAGTACTTC
V: TRBV12-3/TRBV12-4
length: 13
size: many
J: TRBJ2-7
D: NA

CDR3: CSASPPGGYAEAFF
DNA: TGCAGTGCTAGCCCACCCGGGGGATACGCTGAAGCTTTCTTT
V: TRBV20-1
length: 14
size: NA
J: TRBJ1-1
D: NA

CDR3: CSPQGAVGRETQYF
DNA: TGCAGTCCTCAGGGGGCGGTGGGTCGGGAGACCCAGTACTTC
V: TRBV20-1
length: 14
size: few
J: TRBJ2-5
D: TRBD1

CDR3: CASSFRRGHQETQYF
DNA: TGTGCCAGCAGCTTTAGGCGGGGGCACCAAGAGACCCAGTACTTC
V: TRBV7-2
length: 15
size: few
J: TRBJ2-5
D: NA

CDR3: CASSYDSYIPSMNTEAFF
DNA: TGTGCCAGCAGTTACGACAGCTACATTCCGTCAATGAACACTGAAGCTTTCTTT
V: TRBV7-8
length: 18
size: many
J: TRBJ1-1
D: NA

CDR3: CASRLRSGRETQYF
DNA: TGTGCCAGTAGACTACGTTCGGGGCGAGAGACCCAGTACTTC
V: TRBV19
length: 14
size: few
J: TRBJ2-5
D: NA

CDR3: CASRGTGDPPIINEQFF
DNA: TGTGCCAGCAGGGGAACAGGGGACCCACCGATTATCAATGAGCAGTTCTTC
V: TRBV2
length: 17
size: few
J: TRBJ2-1
D: TRBD1

CDR3: CASRPGEGAFWAEAFF
DNA: TGTGCCAGCAGGCCAGGCGAAGGGGCCTTCTGGGCTGAAGCTTTCTTT
V: TRBV6-4
length: 16
size: NA
J: TRBJ1-1
D: NA

CDR3: CASSQGFGAFF
DNA: TGTGCCAGCAGCCAAGGGTTCGGGGCTTTCTTT
V: TRBV14
length: 11
size: NA
J: TRBJ1-1
D: NA

CDR3: CASTDAGRGQPQHF
DNA: TGTGCCAGCACCGACGCAGGGAGGGGTCAGCCCCAGCATTTT
V: TRBV6-5
length: 14
size: NA
J: TRBJ1-5
D: NA

CDR3: CASIAEGYNQPQHF
DNA: TGTGCCAGCATTGCCGAGGGTTACAATCAGCCCCAGCATTTT
V: TRBV2
length: 14
size: few
J: TRBJ1-5
D: NA

CDR3: CASSYSNGPGEPLHF
DNA: TGTGCCAGCAGTTACTCGAACGGGCCGGGGGAACCCCTCCACTTT
V: TRBV6-8
length: 15
size: NA
J: TRBJ1-6
D: NA

CDR3: CASSPRGAMPGELFF
DNA: TGTGCCAGCAGTCCCCGGGGAGCGATGCCAGGGGAGCTGTTTTTT
V: TRBV28
length: 15
size: many
J: TRBJ2-2
D: NA

CDR3: CASSLAGGKVPYEQYF
DNA: TGTGCCAGCAGTTTAGCCGGGGGGAAGGTCCCCTACGAGCAGTACTTC
V: TRBV27
length: 16
size: once
J: TRBJ2-7
D: TRBD2

CDR3: CSVERTMNTEAFF
DNA: TGCAGCGTTGAAAGGACTATGAACACTGAAGCTTTCTTT
V: TRBV29-1
length: 13
size: few
J: TRBJ1-1
D: NA

CDR3: CASSITDEQFF
DNA: TGTGCCAGCAGCATTACGGATGAGCAGTTCTTC
V: TRBV7-8
length: 11
size: many
J: TRBJ2-1
D: NA

CDR3: CASSPGTSGAKETQYF
DNA: TGTGCCAGCAGTCCAGGGACTAGCGGGGCCAAAGAGACCCAGTACTTC
V: TRBV28
length: 16
size: NA
J: TRBJ2-5
D: TRBD2

CDR3: CASSPRSGRHYNEQFF
DNA: TGTGCCAGCAGTCCCCGGTCAGGGAGACACTACAATGAGCAGTTCTTC
V: TRBV27
length: 16
size: NA
J: TRBJ2-1
D: NA

CDR3: CASSPDLNNWGTQYF
DNA: TGTGCCAGCAGTCCGGACCTAAACAACTGGGGGACCCAGTACTTC
V: TRBV2
length: 15
size: NA
J: TRBJ2-5
D: NA

CDR3: CASSPSRDSNQPQHF
DNA: TGTGCCAGCAGCCCCAGTAGGGACAGCAATCAGCCCCAGCATTTT
V: TRBV7-4
length: 15
size: few
J: TRBJ1-5
D: NA

CDR3: CASSIASTDRGYTF
DNA: TGTGCCAGTAGTATTGCCAGCACCGATCGAGGCTACACCTTC
V: TRBV19
length: 14
size: NA
J: TRBJ1-2
D: NA

CDR3: CATSRDYSGAYEQYF
DNA: TGTGCCACCAGCAGAGATTATAGCGGCGCCTACGAGCAGTACTTC
V: TRBV15
length: 15
size: few
J: TRBJ2-7
D: NA

CDR3: CASSRADIQYF
DNA: TGTGCCAGCAGCAGAGCGGACATTCAGTACTTC
V: TRBV6-1
length: 11
size: NA
J: TRBJ2-4
D: NA

CDR3: CASSYAGANVLTF
DNA: TGTGCCAGCAGCTATGCTGGGGCCAACGTCCTGACTTTC
V: TRBV28
length: 13
size: many
J: TRBJ2-6
D: NA

CDR3: CSARDSHGGGADTQYF
DNA: TGCAGTGCTAGAGATTCCCACGGCGGGGGCGCAGATACGCAGTATTTT
V: TRBV20-1
length: 16
size: few
J: TRBJ2-3
D: NA

CDR3: CASSFLAADTQYF
DNA: TGTGCCAGCAGTTTCCTAGCGGCAGATACGCAGTATTTT
V: TRBV12-3/TRBV12-4
length: 13
size: NA
J: TRBJ2-3
D: TRBD2

CDR3: CASSLEWGDTQYF
DNA: TGTGCCAGCAGCTTGGAATGGGGAGATACGCAGTATTTT
V: TRBV5-5
length: 13
size: NA
J: TRBJ2-3
D: NA

CDR3: CASSFRTLHTEAFF
DNA: TGTGCCAGCAGTTTCCGGACCCTTCACACTGAAGCTTTCTTT
V: TRBV28
length: 14
size: NA
J: TRBJ1-1
D: NA

CDR3: CASSGRRSGFF
DNA: TGTGCCAGCAGTGGTAGACGATCCGGGTTCTTC
V: TRBV6-1
length: 11
size: few
J: TRBJ1-2
D: NA

CDR3: CASSLGTDHLNTEAFF
DNA: TGTGCCAGCAGCTTAGGGACAGATCATTTGAACACTGAAGCTTTCTTT
V: TRBV7-2
length: 16
size: many
J: TRBJ1-1
D: NA

CDR3: CASSRTSGGHQETQYF
DNA: TGTGCCAGCAGTCGGACTAGCGGGGGTCACCAAGAGACCCAGTACTTC
V: TRBV7-9
length: 16
size: many
J: TRBJ2-5
D: TRBD2

CDR3: CASSPPSGRYSNQPQHF
DNA: TGTGCCAGCTCACCACCGTCGGGGCGGTATAGCAATCAGCCCCAGCATTTT
V: TRBV18
length: 17
size: once
J: TRBJ1-5
D: NA

CDR3: CASSLGDRPDTQYF
DNA: TGTGCCAGCAGCTTGGGGGACAGACCAGATACGCAGTATTTT
V: TRBV5-6
length: 14
size: many
J: TRBJ2-3
D: TRBD1

CDR3: CVTSRTSGDHNEQFF
DNA: TGTGTCACCTCCCGGACTAGCGGGGACCACAATGAGCAGTTCTTC
V: TRBV10-3
length: 15
size: NA
J: TRBJ2-1
D: TRBD2

CDR3: CASSLTRSSYNEQFF
DNA: TGTGCCAGTAGCCTCACCCGGAGCTCCTACAATGAGCAGTTCTTC
V: TRBV19
length: 15
size: few
J: TRBJ2-1
D: NA

CDR3: CASSYGFTDTQYF
DNA: TGTGCCAGCAGTTACGGCTTCACAGATACGCAGTATTTT
V: TRBV27
length: 13
size: many
J: TRBJ2-3
D: NA

CDR3: CSVAGGGIQTGELFF
DNA: TGCAGCGTTGCGGGCGGGGGGATTCAAACCGGGGAGCTGTTTTTT
V: TRBV29-1
length: 15
size: NA
J: TRBJ2-2
D: TRBD2

CDR3: CASSQTPGQNEKLFF
DNA: TGCGCCAGCAGCCAAACACCGGGACAGAATGAAAAACTGTTTTTT
V: TRBV4-1
length: 15
size: few
J: TRBJ1-4
D: TRBD1

CDR3: CSAPGGGANEQFF
DNA: TGCAGTGCCCCCGGGGGGGGGGCGAATGAGCAGTTCTTC
V: TRBV20-1
length: 13
size: once
J: TRBJ2-1
D: TRBD2